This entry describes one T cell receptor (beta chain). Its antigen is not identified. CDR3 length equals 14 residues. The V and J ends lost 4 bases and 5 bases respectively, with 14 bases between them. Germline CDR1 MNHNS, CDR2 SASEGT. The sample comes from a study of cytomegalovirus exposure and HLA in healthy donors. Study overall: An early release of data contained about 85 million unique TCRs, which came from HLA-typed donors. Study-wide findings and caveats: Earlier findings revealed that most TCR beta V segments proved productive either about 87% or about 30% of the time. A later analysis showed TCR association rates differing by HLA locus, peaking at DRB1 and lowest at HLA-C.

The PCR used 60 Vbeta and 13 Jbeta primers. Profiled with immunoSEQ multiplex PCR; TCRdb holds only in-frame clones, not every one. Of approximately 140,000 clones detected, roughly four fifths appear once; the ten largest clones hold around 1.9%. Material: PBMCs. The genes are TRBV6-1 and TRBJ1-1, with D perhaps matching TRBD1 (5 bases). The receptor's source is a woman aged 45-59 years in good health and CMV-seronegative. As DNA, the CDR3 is TGTGCCAGCAGTGTCGACAGAGGAGGGACTGAAGCTTTCTTT. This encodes CASSVDRGGTEAFF.